The sequence of this TCR beta chain was determined in a study of cytomegalovirus exposure and HLA in healthy donors. Worth noting for this clone: The antigen remains undetermined.

60 Vbeta and 13 Jbeta primers were used in PCR. The data were produced by immunoSEQ multiplex PCR, yet TCRdb's version contains in-frame clones alone and is incomplete. The data show roughly 100,000 clones, 80% to 90% seen once. Each donor was nominally healthy when sampled (though unrecorded immune exposures were likely). Findings and limits, study-wide: Later analysis revealed greater clonal expansion in HLA-associated TCR beta chains than in equally common others. Trimming of TCR beta V- and J-genes showed a link, identified in a later analysis, to a missense DCLRE1C variant.

Germline V CDR1 and CDR2: SQVTM, ANQGSEA. V lost 0 bases and J lost 4, with 10 bases in between. CDR3 length: 13 amino acids. Sequenced input: PBMCs. This chain connects TRBV29-1 to TRBJ2-7; D is uncertain. The receptor comes from a man aged 25-40 years in good health and CMV-seropositive. In DNA, the CDR3 is TGCAGCGTTGAAGAGGGCAGCCGATACGAGCAGTACTTC. Translated: CSVEEGSRYEQYF.